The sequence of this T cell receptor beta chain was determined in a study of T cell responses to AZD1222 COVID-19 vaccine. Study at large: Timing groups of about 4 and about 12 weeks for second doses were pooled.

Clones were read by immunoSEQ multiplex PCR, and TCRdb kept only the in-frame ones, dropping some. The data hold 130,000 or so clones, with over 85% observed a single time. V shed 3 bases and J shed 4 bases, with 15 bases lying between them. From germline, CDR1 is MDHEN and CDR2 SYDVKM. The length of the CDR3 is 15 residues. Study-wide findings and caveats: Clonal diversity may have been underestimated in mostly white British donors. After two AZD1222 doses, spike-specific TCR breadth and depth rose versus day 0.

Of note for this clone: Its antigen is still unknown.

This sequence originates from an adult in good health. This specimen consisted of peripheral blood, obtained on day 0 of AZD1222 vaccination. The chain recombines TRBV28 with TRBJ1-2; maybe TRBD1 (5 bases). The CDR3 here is CASSFTRGRGYGYTF. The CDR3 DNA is TGTGCCAGCAGTTTTACTAGGGGACGGGGCTATGGCTACACCTTC.